The entry below gives a single TCR beta chain sequence along with its context. The data stem from a study of blood T cell repertoires in COVID-19. About the study: COVID-19 samples from acute and convalescent phases originated in the United States, Italy and Spain. PBMCs, B-cell-depleted T cells, or T cells provided the cDNA or gDNA that made up the material.

V gave up 2 bases and J gave up 0 bases; unmatched junction bases: 1. Looked up from germline, CDR1 is SGHTA and CDR2 is FQGTGA. CDR3 size: 16 residues. Authors' data handling: Researchers report that nucleated cell counts were estimated from reference gene primer amplification. Clones were sequenced by immunoSEQ multiplex PCR, and TCRdb holds only the in-frame ones, with some missing. Clone size and the V and J calls come from that table; the DNA yielded D and trimming. The table records some 80,000 clones, around 74% of them present only once. The chain couples TRBV7-3 to TRBJ2-1; 10 bases agree with TRBD1. The source of this sequence is a woman of 80 years or more with active or convalescent COVID-19. Source material: peripheral blood. Here the CDR3 DNA reads TGTGCCAGCAGCTTATGGACAGGGGGCTCCTACAATGAGCAGTTCTTC. Translated: CASSLWTGGSYNEQFF.